This T cell receptor beta chain was retrieved from a study of T-cell memory formation after mild COVID-19. This clonotype was picked up a small number of times. In TCRdb, the 5' RACE reads were re-called with MiXCR into one record per CDR3 protein. The data hold about 340,000 distinct CDR3 sequences, with less than 25% observed a single time. Deletions cut 8 bases from V and 3 bases from J, with 12 bases between. This CDR3 comprises 13 residues. Germline V CDR1 and CDR2: KGHDR, SFDVKD. The J gene is TRBJ1-1, the V gene TRBV24-1, with D perhaps TRBD1 (5 bases). This sequence originates from a man aged 18 to 30 who had mild COVID-19 (a few samples of this study predate the infection). Cell type and time point are not known. Sequences were obtained from PBMCs or a T cell subset sorted from them (not recorded which). CDR3 nucleotides: TGTGCCACCACCGATCAGGGAGACACTGAAGCTTTCTTT. As protein: CATTDQGDTEAFF.